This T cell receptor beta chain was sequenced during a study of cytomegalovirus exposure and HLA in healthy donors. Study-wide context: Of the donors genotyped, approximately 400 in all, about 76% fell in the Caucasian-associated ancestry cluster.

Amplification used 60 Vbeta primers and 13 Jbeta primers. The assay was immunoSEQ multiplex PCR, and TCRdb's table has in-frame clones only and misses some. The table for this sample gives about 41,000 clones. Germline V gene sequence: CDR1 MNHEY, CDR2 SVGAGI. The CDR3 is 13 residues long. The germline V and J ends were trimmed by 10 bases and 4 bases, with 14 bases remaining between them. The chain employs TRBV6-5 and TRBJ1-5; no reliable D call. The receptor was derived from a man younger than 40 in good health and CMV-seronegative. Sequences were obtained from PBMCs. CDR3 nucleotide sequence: TGTGCCACCGCGGGAGCTTGGAATCAGCCCCAGCATTTT. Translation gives CATAGAWNQPQHF.